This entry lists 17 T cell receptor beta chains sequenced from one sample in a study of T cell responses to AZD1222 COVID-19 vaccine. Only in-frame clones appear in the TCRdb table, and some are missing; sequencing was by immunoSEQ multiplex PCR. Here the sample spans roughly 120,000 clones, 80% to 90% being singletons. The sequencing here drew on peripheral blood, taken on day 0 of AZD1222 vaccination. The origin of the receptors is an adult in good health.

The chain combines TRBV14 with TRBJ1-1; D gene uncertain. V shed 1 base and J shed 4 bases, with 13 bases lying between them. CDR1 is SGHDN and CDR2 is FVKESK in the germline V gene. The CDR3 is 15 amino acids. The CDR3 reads CASSQVTSSLTEAFF. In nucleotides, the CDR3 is TGTGCCAGCAGCCAAGTCACATCCAGCCTCACTGAAGCTTTCTTT.

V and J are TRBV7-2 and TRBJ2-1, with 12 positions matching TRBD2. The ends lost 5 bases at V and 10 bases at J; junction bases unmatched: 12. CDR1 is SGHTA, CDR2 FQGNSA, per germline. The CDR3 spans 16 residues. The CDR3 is CASSTQPGLAGQEQFF. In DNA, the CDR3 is TGTGCCAGCAGCACACAACCGGGACTAGCGGGCCAGGAGCAGTTCTTC.

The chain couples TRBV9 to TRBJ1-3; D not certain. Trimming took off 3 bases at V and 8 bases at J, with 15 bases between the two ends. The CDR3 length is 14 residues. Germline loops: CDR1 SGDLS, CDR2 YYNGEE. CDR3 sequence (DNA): TGTGCCAGCAGCGCCCGAGGGCTGAGAGACACCATATATTTT. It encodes CASSARGLRDTIYF.

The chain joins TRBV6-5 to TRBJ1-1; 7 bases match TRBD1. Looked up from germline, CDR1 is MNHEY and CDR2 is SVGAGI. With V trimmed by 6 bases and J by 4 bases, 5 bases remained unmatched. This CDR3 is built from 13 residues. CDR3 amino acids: CASRKGAVTEAFF. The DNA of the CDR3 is TGTGCCAGCAGAAAGGGGGCCGTCACTGAAGCTTTCTTT.

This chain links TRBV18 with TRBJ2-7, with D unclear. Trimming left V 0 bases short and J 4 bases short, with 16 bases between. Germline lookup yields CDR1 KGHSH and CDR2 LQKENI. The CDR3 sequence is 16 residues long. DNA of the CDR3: TGTGCCAGCTCACCACCGGCGCGAGAGAACCTTTACGAGCAGTACTTC. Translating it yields CASSPPARENLYEQYF. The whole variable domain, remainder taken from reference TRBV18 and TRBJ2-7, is NAGVMQNPRHLVRRRGQEARLRCSPMKGHSHVYWYRQLPEEGLKFMVYLQKENIIDESGMPKERFSAEFPKEGPSILRIQQVVRGDSAAYFCASSPPARENLYEQYFGPGTRLTVT.

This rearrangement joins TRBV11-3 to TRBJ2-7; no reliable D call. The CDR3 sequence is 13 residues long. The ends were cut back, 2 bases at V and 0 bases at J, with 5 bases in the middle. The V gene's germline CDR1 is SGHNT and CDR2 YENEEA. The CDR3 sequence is CASSLSISYEQYF. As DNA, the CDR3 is TGTGCCAGCAGCTTATCGATCTCCTACGAGCAGTACTTC.

In DNA, the CDR3 is TGTGCCTGGAGCGCGGGACAGGGGGCTTCACCCCTCCACTTT. This encodes CAWSAGQGASPLHF. This chain joins TRBV30 and TRBJ1-6, with 12 bases matching TRBD1. The V segment lost 3 bases and the J segment 9 bases; nucleotides outside the gene matches: 3. The germline gives CDR1 GTSNPN, CDR2 SVGIG (reference sequence). This CDR3 comprises 14 residues. Full variable domain (rest looked up from reference TRBV30 and TRBJ1-6): SQTIHQWPATLVQPVGSPLSLECTVEGTSNPNLYWYRQAAGRGLQLLFYSVGIGQISSEVPQNLSASRPQDRQFILSSKKLLLSDSGFYLCAWSAGQGASPLHFGNGTRLTVT.

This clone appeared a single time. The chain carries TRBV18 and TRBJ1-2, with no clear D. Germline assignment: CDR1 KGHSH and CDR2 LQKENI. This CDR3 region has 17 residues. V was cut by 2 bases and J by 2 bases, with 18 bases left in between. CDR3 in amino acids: CASSPGQAEGRNYGYTF. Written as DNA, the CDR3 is TGTGCCAGCTCACCAGGTCAGGCGGAGGGAAGGAACTATGGCTACACCTTC.

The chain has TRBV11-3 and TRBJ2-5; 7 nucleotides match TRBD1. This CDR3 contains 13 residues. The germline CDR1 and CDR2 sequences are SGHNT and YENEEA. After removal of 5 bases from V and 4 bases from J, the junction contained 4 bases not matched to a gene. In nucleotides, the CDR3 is TGTGCCAGCAGCCCGGGACAGAGAGAGACCCAGTACTTC. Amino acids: CASSPGQRETQYF.

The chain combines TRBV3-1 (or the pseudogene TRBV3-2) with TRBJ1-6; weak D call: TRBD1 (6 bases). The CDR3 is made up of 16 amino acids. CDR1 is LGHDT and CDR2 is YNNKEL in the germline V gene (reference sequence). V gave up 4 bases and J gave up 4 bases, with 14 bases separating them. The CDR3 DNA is TGTGCCAGCAGCCCGCCCCGGACAGAATATAATTCACCCCTCCACTTT. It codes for CASSPPRTEYNSPLHF.

In DNA form, the CDR3 reads TGCGCCAGCAGCACAGGGACAGGGATCTACGAGCAGTACTTC. Translation gives CASSTGTGIYEQYF. V gene TRBV5-1 combines with J gene TRBJ2-7, with 9 bases matching TRBD1. CDR1 and CDR2 from the germline V gene are SGHRS and YFSETQ. V gave up 4 bases and J gave up 3 bases; unmatched junction bases: 5. The CDR3 sequence is 14 residues long.

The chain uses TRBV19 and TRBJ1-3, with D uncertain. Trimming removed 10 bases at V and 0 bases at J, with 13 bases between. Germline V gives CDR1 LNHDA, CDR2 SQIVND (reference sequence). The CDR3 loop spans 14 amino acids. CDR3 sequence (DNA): TGTGCCACCGAGGACTGGTACTCTGGAAACACCATATATTTT. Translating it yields CATEDWYSGNTIYF.

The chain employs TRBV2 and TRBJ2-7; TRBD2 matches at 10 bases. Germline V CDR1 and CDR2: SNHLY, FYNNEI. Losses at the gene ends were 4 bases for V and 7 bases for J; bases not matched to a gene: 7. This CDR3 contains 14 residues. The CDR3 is CASSGQRGGAEQYF. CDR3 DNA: TGTGCCAGCAGTGGACAGCGGGGGGGCGCTGAGCAGTACTTC.

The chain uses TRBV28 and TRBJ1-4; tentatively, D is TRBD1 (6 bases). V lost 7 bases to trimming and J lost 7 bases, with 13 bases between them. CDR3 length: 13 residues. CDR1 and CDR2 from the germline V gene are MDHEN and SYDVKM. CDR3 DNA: TGTGCCAGCATATCGGGGGCCAGTGAAAAACTGTTTTTT. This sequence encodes CASISGASEKLFF.

CDR3 loop: CATSDGGTGGGEKLFF. The DNA of the CDR3 is TGTGCCACCAGTGATGGCGGGACAGGGGGTGGTGAAAAACTGTTTTTT. The chain uses TRBV24-1 and TRBJ1-4, with 11 bases lining up with TRBD1. V dropped 3 bases and J dropped 7; count of bases not matched to a gene: 6. The CDR3 contains 16 residues. Germline V gives CDR1 KGHDR, CDR2 SFDVKD.

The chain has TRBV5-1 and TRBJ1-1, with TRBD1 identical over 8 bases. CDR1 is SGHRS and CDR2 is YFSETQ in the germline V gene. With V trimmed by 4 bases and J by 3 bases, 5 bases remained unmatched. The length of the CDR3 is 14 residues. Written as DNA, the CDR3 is TGCGCCAGCAGCCGTACAGGGGGGGACACTGAAGCTTTCTTT. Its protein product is CASSRTGGDTEAFF.

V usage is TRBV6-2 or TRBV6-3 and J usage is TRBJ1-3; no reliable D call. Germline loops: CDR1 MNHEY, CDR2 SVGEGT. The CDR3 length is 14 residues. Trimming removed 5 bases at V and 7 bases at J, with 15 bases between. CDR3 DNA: TGTGCCAGCAGTCGGACTCCCGTGCGGAACACCATATATTTT. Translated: CASSRTPVRNTIYF.